This TCR beta chain emerged from a study of shared clonotypes between healthy human individuals. Here immunoSEQ multiplex PCR was the method, and the copy in TCRdb shows in-frame clones only, minus some. This sample has some 1,100,000 clones, with 75% to 85% found just once. This CDR3 comprises 17 residues. Germline loops: CDR1 SGHNT, CDR2 YENEEA. V gave up 5 bases and J gave up 9 bases, with 26 bases separating them. This chain connects TRBV11-3 to TRBJ2-1; D is perhaps TRBD1 (5 bases). The TCR comes from a young man in good health. Some clones in this sample may be carry-over from other donors' samples. The sample comprised memory CD4+ T cells from PBMCs. Subset described: CD45RA-negative fraction. The chain's CDR3 is CASSPRSTGMGLSEQFF. CDR3 DNA: TGTGCCAGCAGCCCCCGAAGTACAGGCATGGGCCTCTCTGAGCAGTTCTTC.